The next 14 T cell receptor beta chains were all read from a single sample in a study of tumor-infiltrating lymphocytes in primary liver carcinoma. The source of the blood RNA was unsorted whole blood, and germline DNA was extracted as well. The input was approximately 500 ng total RNA; TCR beta cDNA was made from it with a constant-region primer. Modified slightly, ARM-PCR produced TCR beta libraries over three nested multiplex PCR rounds. TRBV1-TRBV30 forward primers and a C-beta reverse primer were used in the first two PCR rounds, which each ran for about 9 cycles. TCRdb fed the multiplex PCR reads into MiXCR, producing one record per CDR3 protein. The data show 250,000 to 400,000 distinct CDR3 sequences, with 50% to 70% seen just once and approximately 9% held by the top ten. Sequencing used peripheral blood. These receptors all stem from a man in his forties or fifties with primary liver carcinoma and hepatitis B virus infection.

In this sample, this clonotype turned up once. This chain uses TRBV5-1 with TRBJ2-7, with TRBD1 matching 9 bases. This CDR3 is 13 amino acids long. CDR1 and CDR2 from the germline V gene are SGHRS and YFSETQ. Unmatched junction bases numbered 4, after V lost 5 bases and J lost 4 bases. The CDR3 DNA reads TGCGCCAGCAGGAGGACAGGGGAATACGAGCAGTACTTC. Protein: CASRRTGEYEQYF. The variable domain in full, with the rest retrieved from reference TRBV5-1 and TRBJ2-7, is KAGVTQTPRYLIKTRGQQVTLSCSPISGHRSVSWYQQTPGQGLQFLFEYFSETQRNKGNFPGRFSGRQFSNSRSEMNVSTLELGDSALYLCASRRTGEYEQYFGPGTRLTVT.

The genes are TRBV5-4 and TRBJ1-1; D gene uncertain. The CDR3 consists of 13 residues. V was shortened by 3 bases and J by 1 base, with 7 bases between the two germline ends. Germline CDR1 reads SGHNT; CDR2 reads YYREEE (reference sequence). The CDR3, as DNA: TGTGCCAGCAGCTGGGAAGGGAACACTGAAGCTTTCTTT. Residues: CASSWEGNTEAFF.

Ten or more counts support this clonotype. The J gene is TRBJ2-7, the V gene TRBV4-2; D is ambiguous. This CDR3 is built from 13 residues. The V gene's germline CDR1 is LGHNA and CDR2 YNFKEQ. V gave up 4 bases and J gave up 7 bases, with 14 bases separating them. The CDR3 loop reads CASSPNPSPEQYF. In DNA form, the CDR3 reads TGTGCCAGCAGCCCCAATCCCTCCCCGGAGCAGTACTTC.

The sample holds a few counts of this clonotype. The J gene is TRBJ2-7, the V gene TRBV6-5, with 10 bases identical to TRBD1. The CDR3 extends over 15 amino acids. The ends lost 5 bases at V and 3 bases at J; junction bases unmatched: 7. Germline V gene data show CDR1 as MNHEY and CDR2 as SVGAGI. The CDR3 region has the DNA TGTGCCAGCAGTCCTGACAGGGGGCGCTTCTACGAGCAGTACTTC. Residues: CASSPDRGRFYEQYF.

Turning to this clonotype: An end of the junction does not agree with germline; a read error may underlie this. The chain combines TRBV11-3 with TRBJ2-3; D might be TRBD2 (6 bases). The length of the CDR3 is 13 residues. CDR1 and CDR2 from the germline V gene are SGHNT and YENEEA. The CDR3 DNA sequence: TGTGCAAGCAGCTATGATCCGGGAGATACGCAGTGTTTT. Amino acids: CASSYDPGDTQCF.

In the case of this clonotype: A much larger clone lies a single base off, so this may be a read error. The chain carries TRBV6-2 or TRBV6-3 and TRBJ2-2; possibly TRBD1 for D (5 bases). Germline-derived CDR1 and CDR2 are MNHEY and SVGEGT. V was clipped by 5 bases and J by 1 base, with 26 bases between them. This CDR3 region has 20 residues. CDR3 coding DNA: TGTGCCAGCAGTGACCAGCGACAGACCCGGGCCTTTGAGAACACCGGGGAGCTGTTTTTT. This sequence encodes CASSDQRQTRAFENTGELFF.

A remark on this clonotype: This is likely a read error, given that the CDR3 carries no conserved phenylalanine or tryptophan at its end. The chain combines TRBV11-2 with TRBJ1-1, with D hard to call. CDR3 length: 12 residues. The V end lost 6 bases, the J end lost 6 bases, and 11 bases lay between the germline ends. Germline V gene lookup returns CDR1 SGHAT and CDR2 FQNNGV. In DNA form, the CDR3 reads TGTGCCAGCAGTCTTTATGTAGCTGAAGCTTTCTCT. Translating gives CASSLYVAEAFS.

This clonotype was found a few times. The rearrangement uses TRBV4-2 and TRBJ1-1; weak D call: TRBD1 (6 bases). This CDR3 spans 16 amino acids. Germline loops: CDR1 LGHNA, CDR2 YNFKEQ. V shed 0 bases and J shed 0 bases, with 11 bases lying between them. This chain's CDR3 is CASSQDDRRMNTEAFF. The CDR3 nucleotides read TGTGCCAGCAGCCAAGATGACAGGCGCATGAACACTGAAGCTTTCTTT.

This clonotype was found a few times. CDR3 DNA: TGTGCCTGGAGTGTCCGGTCAGGGGGTGAGCAGTTCTTC. Translation gives CAWSVRSGGEQFF. This chain links TRBV30 with TRBJ2-1; TRBD1 agrees at 7 bases. This CDR3 spans 13 amino acids. Germline CDR1 and CDR2: GTSNPN and SVGIG (reference sequence). The V and J ends lost 0 bases and 9 bases, in that order; junction bases with no gene match: 5.

This clonotype was seen just once. Given a much more abundant clone one base away, this may be a read error. The chain has TRBV29-1 and TRBJ2-3; a possible D gene is TRBD1 (5 bases). Germline V gives CDR1 SQVTM, CDR2 ANQGSEA. This CDR3 contains 12 residues. V was pared by 5 bases and J by 6 bases, with 12 bases between. In DNA, the CDR3 is TGCAGCGTTAAGCAGGGTTTGGATACGCAGTATTTT. This encodes CSVKQGLDTQYF.

About this clonotype: A much larger clone differs by one base, so this may be a read error. This chain joins TRBV12-3 or TRBV12-4 and TRBJ2-4; 8 bases match TRBD1. The CDR3 loop spans 14 amino acids. CDR3 in DNA: TGTGCCAGCAGTTTCTGGGACAGGAAAAGCATTCAGTACTTC. This sequence encodes CASSFWDRKSIQYF.

This clonotype was counted a few times. A single base separates this from a much larger clone, so it may be a read error. This chain joins TRBV29-1 and TRBJ2-3; no clear D gene. The CDR3 consists of 13 residues. Per the germline V gene, CDR1 is SQVTM and CDR2 is ANQGSEA. The CDR3 here is CSVKDRLFDTQYF. The DNA of the CDR3 is TGCAGCGTTAAAGATAGACTTTTCGATACGCAGTATTTT.

For this clonotype: A much more abundant neighbour one base away suggests this may be a read error. This chain links TRBV10-3 with TRBJ1-1; the D is unclear. There are 11 residues in the CDR3. Germline assignment: CDR1 ENHRY and CDR2 SYGVKD. Here the CDR3 DNA reads TGTACCATCAGTGACCCCCAAGGAGCTTTCTTT. This sequence encodes CTISDPQGAFF.

Concerning this clonotype itself: The CDR3 does not close with the conserved phenylalanine or tryptophan, likely indicating a read error. This rearrangement joins TRBV11-2 to TRBJ2-6, with D unresolved. The CDR3 length is 15 residues. CDR1 and CDR2 (germline): SGHAT, FQNNGV. Trimming took off 0 bases at V and 3 bases at J, with 6 bases between the two ends. The CDR3 reads CASSLDKVGANVLTS. The DNA of the CDR3 is TGTGCCAGCAGCTTAGATAAGGTTGGGGCCAACGTCCTGACTTCC.